Listed here are 22 T cell receptor beta chains from one sample, sequenced in a study of blood T cell repertoires in COVID-19. Profiling relied on immunoSEQ multiplex PCR, and the TCRdb table lists in-frame clones only, not all of them. The repertoire has roughly 170,000 clones, about 87% of them found once; the top ten carry 20% to 30%. Sequenced input: peripheral blood. The receptor source for this set is a man aged 55 to 70 with acute or convalescent COVID-19.

The V call is TRBV5-4, the J call TRBJ2-5; TRBD2 matches 12 bases. The CDR3 is 16 amino acids. V lost 4 bases and J lost 4; bases outside the gene matches: 8. Germline V CDR1 and CDR2: SGHNT, YYREEE (reference sequence). CDR3 nucleotides: TGTGCCAGCAGCCCCGGGACTAGCGGGTACACAGAGACCCAGTACTTC. It translates to CASSPGTSGYTETQYF.

The V call is TRBV4-1, the J call TRBJ2-1; 11 nucleotides agree with TRBD2. V shed 5 bases and J 3 bases; nucleotides not matched to a gene: 3. Germline CDR1 reads MGHRA; CDR2 reads YSYEKL. CDR3 size: 15 residues. The CDR3 region is CASSLGLADYNEQFF. In nucleotides, the CDR3 is TGCGCCAGCAGCTTGGGACTAGCGGACTACAATGAGCAGTTCTTC.

This sequence joins TRBV27 and TRBJ1-4; TRBD1 matches 7 bases. CDR3 length: 14 residues. V was pared by 3 bases and J by 4 bases, with 2 bases of the junction left unmatched. The germline gives CDR1 MNHEY, CDR2 SMNVEV (reference sequence). The CDR3 DNA reads as TGTGCCAGCAGTTTCAGGGGGTTTAATGAAAAACTGTTTTTT. It is translated as CASSFRGFNEKLFF.

The chain is built from TRBV20-1 and TRBJ1-1; no firm D call. Germline-derived CDR1 and CDR2 are DFQATT and SNEGSKA (reference sequence). V lost 8 bases, J lost 0 bases, and 7 bases lay in between. This CDR3 region has 11 residues. The CDR3 nucleotides are TGCAGTATGTTCATGAACACTGAAGCTTTCTTT. Its protein product is CSMFMNTEAFF.

The rearrangement links TRBV3-1 (or the pseudogene TRBV3-2) to TRBJ2-5; 12 bases map to TRBD1. V shed 8 bases and J 7 bases; nucleotides not matched to a gene: 5. The CDR3 runs to 13 residues. Germline V gives CDR1 LGHDT, CDR2 YNNKEL (reference sequence). The CDR3 region is CASRGTGGTTQYF. The CDR3 coding sequence is TGTGCCAGCCGTGGGACAGGGGGCACGACCCAGTACTTC.

The rearrangement links TRBV7-9 to TRBJ1-5; the D gene is possibly TRBD1 (6 bases). From germline, CDR1 is SEHNR and CDR2 FQNEAQ (reference sequence). Trimming left V 5 bases short and J 0 bases short, with 20 bases between. The CDR3 loop spans 18 amino acids. CDR3 protein: CASSIMKVTGYSNQPQHF. DNA for the CDR3: TGTGCCAGCAGCATTATGAAGGTGACAGGCTATAGCAATCAGCCCCAGCATTTT.

In this sample, this clone turned up a few times. Additional DNA sequences in this sample encode the identical CDR3. V usage is TRBV18 and J usage is TRBJ1-1; 10 bases match TRBD1. In germline, CDR1 is KGHSH, CDR2 LQKENI. This CDR3 is built from 13 residues. J lost 5 bases, V lost 3 bases, and 0 bases had no gene match. The CDR3 coding sequence is TGTGCCAGCTCACCGGGACAGGGGACTGAAGCTTTCTTT. Its translation: CASSPGQGTEAFF.

The chain is built from TRBV30 and TRBJ1-4; D is ambiguous. Looked up from germline, CDR1 is GTSNPN and CDR2 is SVGIG (reference sequence). V lost 8 bases, J lost 0 bases, and 13 bases lay in between. This CDR3 region has 14 residues. CDR3 amino acids: CARPGRSTNEKLFF. CDR3 DNA: TGTGCCCGGCCGGGAAGGTCAACTAATGAAAAACTGTTTTTT.

This chain links TRBV24-1 with TRBJ2-4; D is possibly TRBD1 (5 bases). Trimming shortened V by 2 bases and J by 0 bases, and 10 bases separated the two germline ends. CDR3 length: 16 residues. The V gene's germline CDR1 is KGHDR and CDR2 SFDVKD. The CDR3 is CATSDSRELAKNIQYF. CDR3 DNA sequence: TGTGCCACCAGTGATTCCAGGGAACTAGCCAAAAACATTCAGTACTTC.

The chain joins TRBV9 to TRBJ2-2; 7 bases are shared with TRBD2. The junction had 3 bases not matched to a gene; V was cut back by 0 bases and J by 1 base. The CDR3 length is 16 residues. Germline CDR1 is SGDLS and CDR2 is YYNGEE. The CDR3 region is CASSVGASGNTGELFF. The CDR3 nucleotides read TGTGCCAGCAGCGTAGGGGCTAGCGGGAACACCGGGGAGCTGTTTTTT.

The rearrangement links TRBV19 to TRBJ1-5, with unresolved D. The CDR3 spans 13 residues. Germline V gene lookup returns CDR1 LNHDA and CDR2 SQIVND (reference sequence). Trimming cost V 4 bases and J 7 bases, with 11 bases left between them. CDR3 bases: TGTGCCAGTAGTAGAGGGATGGGGCAGCCCCAGCATTTT. This sequence encodes CASSRGMGQPQHF.

This clone was counted between two and nine times. The V and J genes are TRBV3-1 (or the pseudogene TRBV3-2) and TRBJ1-4; TRBD1 matches at 10 bases. The J segment lost 4 bases and the V segment lost 3 bases, leaving 2 bases of the junction unmatched. Germline V gives CDR1 LGHDT, CDR2 YNNKEL (reference sequence). This CDR3 has 15 amino acids. This chain's CDR3 is CASSHWDRGNEKLFF. The CDR3 DNA is TGTGCCAGCAGCCATTGGGACAGGGGTAATGAAAAACTGTTTTTT.

This CDR3 reads CASIGGGNTEAFF. The CDR3 bases are TGTGCCAGCATCGGAGGAGGCAACACTGAAGCTTTCTTT. This sequence joins TRBV5-6 and TRBJ1-1; D ambiguous. From germline, CDR1 is SGHDT and CDR2 YYEEEE. Trimming stripped 6 bases from V and 2 bases from J, with 11 bases between. The CDR3 spans 13 residues.

CDR3 nucleotides: TGCGCCAGCAGCTTTGGGACAGGGTCTCCCTATGGCTACACCTTC. Residues: CASSFGTGSPYGYTF. The chain is built from TRBV5-1 and TRBJ1-2, with 9 bases matching TRBD1. The CDR3 runs to 15 residues. Trimming at V came to 2 bases and at J to 4 bases, leaving 6 bases not matched to a gene. CDR1 is SGHRS, CDR2 YFSETQ, per germline. The full variable domain, its missing parts supplied by reference TRBV5-1 and TRBJ1-2, is KAGVTQTPRYLIKTRGQQVTLSCSPISGHRSVSWYQQTPGQGLQFLFEYFSETQRNKGNFPGRFSGRQFSNSRSEMNVSTLELGDSALYLCASSFGTGSPYGYTFGSGTRLTVV.

This chain links TRBV5-1 with TRBJ1-3; TRBD1 matches at 7 bases. This CDR3 contains 13 residues. CDR1 is SGHRS and CDR2 is YFSETQ in the germline V gene. Germline trimming cut 0 bases from V and 8 bases from J; bases unmatched to any gene: 2. CDR3 in DNA: TGCGCCAGCAGCTTGGACAGGGGATACACCATATATTTT. Translated: CASSLDRGYTIYF.

The CDR3 sequence: CASSVSGSVGELFF. CDR3 sequence (DNA): TGTGCCAGCAGCGTAAGCGGGAGCGTCGGGGAGCTGTTTTTT. This sequence joins TRBV9 and TRBJ2-2; 8 bases agree with TRBD2. V lost 1 base, J lost 7 bases, and 3 bases stayed unmatched. Germline assignment: CDR1 SGDLS and CDR2 YYNGEE. The CDR3 totals 14 residues.

This rearrangement joins TRBV19 to TRBJ2-2; D unresolved. Germline V lookup: CDR1 LNHDA, CDR2 SQIVND (reference sequence). Trimming cost V 3 bases and J 1 base, with 9 bases left between them. This CDR3 is built from 15 residues. The CDR3: CASSMGRLNTGELFF. The CDR3 DNA reads TGTGCCAGTAGTATGGGCAGATTGAACACCGGGGAGCTGTTTTTT. Variable domain in full (rest from reference TRBV19 and TRBJ2-2): DGGITQSPKYLFRKEGQNVTLSCEQNLNHDAMYWYRQDPGQGLRLIYYSQIVNDFQKGDIAEGYSVSREKKESFPLTVTSAQKNPTAFYLCASSMGRLNTGELFFGEGSRLTVL.

This rearrangement joins TRBV7-8 to TRBJ1-2, with a weak D call TRBD1 (6 bases). Germline lookup yields CDR1 SGHVS and CDR2 FQNEAQ. Trimming stripped 1 base from V and 5 bases from J, with 14 bases between. This CDR3 has 15 amino acids. The CDR3 DNA sequence: TGTGCCAGCAGCTTAGGTCGGGGGGCGGGATATGGCTACACCTTC. This sequence encodes CASSLGRGAGYGYTF.

The chain has TRBV19 and TRBJ2-1; 7 positions agree with TRBD1. CDR3 length: 15 residues. Germline CDR1 and CDR2: LNHDA and SQIVND (reference sequence). J was trimmed by 3 bases and V by 5 bases; bases with no gene match: 7. The DNA for the CDR3 is TGTGCCAGTAGTTTTGACCGGGACAGCTACAATGAGCAGTTCTTC. This gives the protein CASSFDRDSYNEQFF.

DNA of the CDR3: TGTGCCAGCAGCTTGGCCGGAGGGCCCGCGGGCTACGAGCAGTACTTC. This translates into CASSLAGGPAGYEQYF. The J gene is TRBJ2-7, the V gene TRBV5-6, with D tentatively TRBD2 (6 bases). CDR3 size: 16 residues. Per germline, CDR1 SGHDT and CDR2 YYEEEE. Deletions cut 0 bases from V and 3 bases from J, with 16 bases between.

CDR3 nucleotide sequence: TGTGCCAGCAGCTTAGGCGGCGGCCCCTGCACCTTC. Its translation: CASSLGGGPCTF. This rearrangement joins TRBV7-9 to TRBJ1-2; no firm D call. The length of the CDR3 is 12 residues. CDR1 and CDR2 from the germline V gene are SEHNR and FQNEAQ (reference sequence). Deletions cut 1 base from V and 13 bases from J, with 13 bases between.

This clone was seen only a few times. V and J are TRBV6-1 and TRBJ2-7, with a possible D match to TRBD2 (5 bases). CDR1 MNHNS and CDR2 SASEGT come from the germline V gene. The V end was cut by 4 bases, the J end by 0 bases, with 22 bases between. CDR3 length: 18 amino acids. The CDR3 is CASSARLRSSTSSYEQYV. CDR3 bases: TGTGCCAGCAGTGCGAGGTTGCGGAGTTCTACTAGCTCCTACGAGCAGTACGTC.